A single sample gave rise to the 20 T cell receptor beta chains below, sequenced in a study of CD8+CD57+ T cells in acquired aplastic anemia. Patients selected for sequencing had displayed CD8+CD57+ cell expansion by flow cytometry. Both TCR beta VDJ combination and CDR3 sequence profiling were carried out. Genomic DNA was the template for this profiling. MiXCR, applied by TCRdb to the reads, yields one record per CDR3 protein. The repertoire holds roughly 280,000 distinct CDR3 sequences, with 50% to 65% as singletons. Sequencing input: sorted CD4+, CD8+, or CD8+CD57+ T cells (not recorded which) from PBMCs. The source of these receptors is a human donor with aplastic anemia.

The genes are TRBV7-9 and TRBJ2-3; a possible D gene is TRBD1 (7 bases). CDR3 length equals 16 residues. V lost 0 bases and J lost 3, with 13 bases in between. The germline CDR1 and CDR2 sequences are SEHNR and FQNEAQ (reference sequence). In nucleotides, the CDR3 is TGTGCCAGCAGCTTAGCCCCAGGGGGGTCGACAGATACGCAGTATTTT. This translates into CASSLAPGGSTDTQYF.

This chain uses TRBV7-3 with TRBJ2-1, with 7 bases lining up with TRBD2. Per germline, CDR1 SGHTA and CDR2 FQGTGA. Trimming took 8 bases from V and 4 from J; bases not matched to a gene: 5. This CDR3 region has 13 residues. The CDR3 DNA sequence: TGTGCCAGCGGAGTCGGGGGGTACAATGAGCAGTTCTTC. Its translation is CASGVGGYNEQFF.

V and J are TRBV29-1 and TRBJ2-1; 9 nucleotides line up with TRBD1. With V trimmed by 4 bases and J by 6 bases, 4 bases remained unmatched. Germline V gives CDR1 SQVTM, CDR2 ANQGSEA. The CDR3 has 13 residues. The CDR3 here is CSVAGTGSNEQFF. As DNA, the CDR3 is TGCAGCGTTGCAGGGACAGGGTCCAATGAGCAGTTCTTC.

As to this clonotype: Mismatch with germline at one junction end may stem from a read error. The CDR3 DNA follows: TGTGCCAGCAGTGAACCTGTAGGGACTAGCGGGAGGGCCCGGCTCATTGGGAATGAGCAGTTCTTC. Translating gives CASSEPVGTSGRARLIGNEQFF. The chain joins TRBV24-1 to TRBJ2-1; 16 bases agree with TRBD2. The germline V gene has CDR1 KGHDR and CDR2 SFDVKD. The CDR3 has 22 residues.

The J gene is TRBJ1-5, the V gene TRBV18, with D maybe TRBD2 (6 bases). The J call is doubtful: the DNA matches TRBJ2-3 better. This CDR3 is 15 amino acids long. Per germline, CDR1 KGHSH and CDR2 LQKENI. The CDR3 protein is CASSPYGSQTDTQYF. The CDR3 DNA reads as TGTGCCAGCTCACCTTACGGGAGTCAAACAGATACGCAGTATTTT.

J is TRBJ2-7 and V is TRBV10-3; 8 bases match TRBD1. V lost 6 bases to trimming and J lost 6 bases; unmatched junction nucleotides: 7. The germline V gene encodes CDR1 ENHRY and CDR2 SYGVKD. The CDR3 contains 13 residues. The CDR3 nucleotides read TGTGCCATCAGGATCGGACAGGGCGGCGAGCAGTACTTC. It encodes CAIRIGQGGEQYF.

The genes are TRBV25-1 and TRBJ2-5; D is perhaps TRBD1 or TRBD2 (6 bases each). V was shortened by 10 bases and J by 4 bases, with 22 bases between the two germline ends. CDR1 is MGHDK and CDR2 is SYGVNS in the germline V gene. The CDR3 has 15 amino acids. The CDR3 sequence: CANLLLRGETETQYF. CDR3 coding DNA: TGTGCCAACCTACTACTAAGGGGGGAGACAGAGACCCAGTACTTC.

The chain has TRBV9 and TRBJ2-2, with no clear D. The V gene's germline CDR1 is SGDLS and CDR2 YYNGEE. Trimming removed 0 bases from V and 8 bases from J, with 11 bases in between. The CDR3 covers 14 residues. CDR3 loop: CASSVVPDLGELFF. The CDR3, as DNA: TGTGCCAGCAGCGTAGTCCCGGATTTAGGGGAGCTGTTTTTT. Together with reference TRBV9 and TRBJ2-2, the CDR3 gives the full variable domain: DSGVTQTPKHLITATGQRVTLRCSPRSGDLSVYWYQQSLDQGLQFLIQYYNGEERAKGNILERFSAQQFPDLHSELNLSSLELGDSALYFCASSVVPDLGELFFGEGSRLTVL.

This clonotype has just one count. V is TRBV20-1 and J is TRBJ2-5; 12 positions agree with TRBD2. V trimming: 5 bases; J trimming: 4 bases; junction bases outside the gene matches: 14. This CDR3 contains 17 residues. The germline CDR1 and CDR2 sequences are DFQATT and SNEGSKA (reference sequence). The CDR3 region is CSAGTDWTSGEGETQYF. CDR3 nucleotides: TGCAGTGCTGGAACCGACTGGACTAGCGGGGAAGGAGAGACCCAGTACTTC.

This chain connects TRBV24-1 to TRBJ2-5; 8 bases align to TRBD1. V shed 8 bases, J shed 4 bases, and the junction held 14 bases outside the gene matches. The CDR3 is 16 amino acids. CDR1 is KGHDR, CDR2 SFDVKD, per germline. DNA for the CDR3: TGTGCCACCATGGCAGGGGGCATCTTTTTTGGAGAGACCCAGTACTTC. The encoded protein is CATMAGGIFFGETQYF.

The J gene is TRBJ2-3, the V gene TRBV19; 9 bases are a match to TRBD2. Germline loops: CDR1 LNHDA, CDR2 SQIVND (reference sequence). The trim removed 3 bases at V and 1 base at J, leaving 11 bases unmatched. There are 18 residues in the CDR3. The CDR3 DNA follows: TGTGCCAGTAGTATGGTAGCGGGAGAGCGAAAATGCACAGATACGCAGTATTTT. It is translated as CASSMVAGERKCTDTQYF. The full variable domain, completed using reference TRBV19 and TRBJ2-3, is DGGITQSPKYLFRKEGQNVTLSCEQNLNHDAMYWYRQDPGQGLRLIYYSQIVNDFQKGDIAEGYSVSREKKESFPLTVTSAQKNPTAFYLCASSMVAGERKCTDTQYFGPGTRLTVL.

This clonotype was detected ten times or more. A much larger clone is a single base away; this may be a read error. The chain links TRBV9 to TRBJ2-2; 7 bases map to TRBD1. The CDR3 is 16 amino acids. The germline CDR1 and CDR2 sequences are SGDLS and YYNGEE. Written as DNA, the CDR3 is TGTGCCAGCAGCCTGACGGGACAGACAGCCACCGGGGAGCCGTTTTTT. It codes for CASSLTGQTATGEPFF.

The V and J genes are TRBV9 and TRBJ1-3, with D tentatively TRBD1 (6 bases). This CDR3 spans 16 amino acids. Germline V gives CDR1 SGDLS, CDR2 YYNGEE. The ends were cut back, 0 bases at V and 5 bases at J, with 15 bases in the middle. The CDR3 here is CASSVGLGASRNTIYF. The CDR3 DNA is TGTGCCAGCAGCGTAGGACTGGGGGCATCCAGAAACACCATATATTTT.

The chain's CDR3 is CASSQNGQASSYEQYF. The DNA for the CDR3 is TGTGCCAGCAGCCAAAACGGACAGGCTAGCTCCTACGAGCAGTACTTC. The J gene is TRBJ2-7, the V gene TRBV7-9; 7 bases fit TRBD1. The V segment lost 5 bases and the J segment 0 bases; nucleotides outside the gene matches: 10. The CDR3 totals 16 residues. Germline V CDR1 and CDR2: SEHNR, FQNEAQ (reference sequence).

This clonotype has just a few counts. This chain uses TRBV15 with TRBJ2-2, with D hard to call. The V end lost 1 base, the J end lost 2 bases, and 5 bases lay between the germline ends. This CDR3 spans 14 amino acids. Germline lookup yields CDR1 LNHNV and CDR2 YYDKDF (reference sequence). The CDR3 DNA follows: TGTGCCACCAGCAGAGGAAGTAACACCGGGGAGCTGTTTTTT. This encodes CATSRGSNTGELFF.

The V call is TRBV24-1, the J call TRBJ2-5, with unresolved D. There are 16 residues in the CDR3. In germline, CDR1 is KGHDR, CDR2 SFDVKD. V was trimmed by 1 base and J by 2 bases, leaving 13 bases between them. As DNA, the CDR3 is TGTGCCACCAGTGATTTTGGTCTTCTCCCACAAGAGACCCAGTACTTC. Residues: CATSDFGLLPQETQYF.

The V gene is TRBV7-2, the J gene TRBJ1-4, with TRBD1 as a possible D gene (6 bases). Trimming stripped 0 bases from V and 7 bases from J, with 6 bases between. This CDR3 is built from 13 residues. The germline V gene has CDR1 SGHTA and CDR2 FQGNSA. As DNA, the CDR3 is TGTGCCAGCAGCTTAGCGACAGGTGAAAAACTGTTTTTT. Protein product: CASSLATGEKLFF.

V is TRBV24-1 and J is TRBJ2-7; D may be TRBD2 (5 bases). The germline CDR1 and CDR2 sequences are KGHDR and SFDVKD. Trimming cost V 3 bases and J 5 bases, with 13 bases left between them. The CDR3 extends over 14 amino acids. The CDR3 sequence: CATSDNRGSDEQYF. CDR3 in DNA: TGTGCCACCAGTGATAACCGGGGATCGGACGAGCAGTACTTC.

This clonotype was seen many times. The J gene is TRBJ1-1, the V gene TRBV5-1; 8 bases fit TRBD1. With 4 bases clipped from V and 12 bases from J, the junction kept 11 bases outside the gene matches. The CDR3 runs 13 residues. Looked up from germline, CDR1 is SGHRS and CDR2 is YFSETQ. For the CDR3, the DNA is TGCGCCAGCAGCGAAGGGACAGGCCTAGGAACTTTCTTT. Protein: CASSEGTGLGTFF.

The CDR3, as DNA: TGTGCCAGCAGCTCGGGACAGGGGGAGGCATTACTGTTTTTT. As protein: CASSSGQGEALLFF. This rearrangement joins TRBV7-2 to TRBJ1-4; 11 bases line up with TRBD1. The V and J ends lost 4 bases and 13 bases, in that order; junction bases with no gene match: 8. The CDR3 has 14 amino acids. The germline V gene has CDR1 SGHTA and CDR2 FQGNSA. Together with reference TRBV7-2 and TRBJ1-4, the CDR3 gives the full variable domain: GAGVSQSPSNKVTEKGKDVELRCDPISGHTALYWYRQSLGQGLEFLIYFQGNSAPDKSGLPSDRFSAERTGGSVSTLTIQRTQQEDSAVYLCASSSGQGEALLFFGSGTQLSVL.